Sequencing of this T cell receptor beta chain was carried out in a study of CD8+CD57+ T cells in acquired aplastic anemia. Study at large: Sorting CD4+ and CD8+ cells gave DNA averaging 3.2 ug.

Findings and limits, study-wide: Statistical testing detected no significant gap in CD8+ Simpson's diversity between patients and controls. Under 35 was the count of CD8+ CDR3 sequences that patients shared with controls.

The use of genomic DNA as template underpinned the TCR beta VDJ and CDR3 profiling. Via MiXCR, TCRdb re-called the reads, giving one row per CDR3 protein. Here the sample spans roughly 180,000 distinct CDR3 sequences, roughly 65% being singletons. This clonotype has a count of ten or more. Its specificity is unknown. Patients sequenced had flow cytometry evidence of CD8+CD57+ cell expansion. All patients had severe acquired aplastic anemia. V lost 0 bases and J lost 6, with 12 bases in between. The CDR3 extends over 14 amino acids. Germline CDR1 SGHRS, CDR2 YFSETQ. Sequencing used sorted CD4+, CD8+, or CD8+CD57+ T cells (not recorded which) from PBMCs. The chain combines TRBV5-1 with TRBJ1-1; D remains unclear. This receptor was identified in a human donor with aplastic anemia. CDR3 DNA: TGCGCCAGCAGCTTGGATTGGGGTAGCGCTGAAGCTTTCTTT. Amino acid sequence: CASSLDWGSAEAFF.